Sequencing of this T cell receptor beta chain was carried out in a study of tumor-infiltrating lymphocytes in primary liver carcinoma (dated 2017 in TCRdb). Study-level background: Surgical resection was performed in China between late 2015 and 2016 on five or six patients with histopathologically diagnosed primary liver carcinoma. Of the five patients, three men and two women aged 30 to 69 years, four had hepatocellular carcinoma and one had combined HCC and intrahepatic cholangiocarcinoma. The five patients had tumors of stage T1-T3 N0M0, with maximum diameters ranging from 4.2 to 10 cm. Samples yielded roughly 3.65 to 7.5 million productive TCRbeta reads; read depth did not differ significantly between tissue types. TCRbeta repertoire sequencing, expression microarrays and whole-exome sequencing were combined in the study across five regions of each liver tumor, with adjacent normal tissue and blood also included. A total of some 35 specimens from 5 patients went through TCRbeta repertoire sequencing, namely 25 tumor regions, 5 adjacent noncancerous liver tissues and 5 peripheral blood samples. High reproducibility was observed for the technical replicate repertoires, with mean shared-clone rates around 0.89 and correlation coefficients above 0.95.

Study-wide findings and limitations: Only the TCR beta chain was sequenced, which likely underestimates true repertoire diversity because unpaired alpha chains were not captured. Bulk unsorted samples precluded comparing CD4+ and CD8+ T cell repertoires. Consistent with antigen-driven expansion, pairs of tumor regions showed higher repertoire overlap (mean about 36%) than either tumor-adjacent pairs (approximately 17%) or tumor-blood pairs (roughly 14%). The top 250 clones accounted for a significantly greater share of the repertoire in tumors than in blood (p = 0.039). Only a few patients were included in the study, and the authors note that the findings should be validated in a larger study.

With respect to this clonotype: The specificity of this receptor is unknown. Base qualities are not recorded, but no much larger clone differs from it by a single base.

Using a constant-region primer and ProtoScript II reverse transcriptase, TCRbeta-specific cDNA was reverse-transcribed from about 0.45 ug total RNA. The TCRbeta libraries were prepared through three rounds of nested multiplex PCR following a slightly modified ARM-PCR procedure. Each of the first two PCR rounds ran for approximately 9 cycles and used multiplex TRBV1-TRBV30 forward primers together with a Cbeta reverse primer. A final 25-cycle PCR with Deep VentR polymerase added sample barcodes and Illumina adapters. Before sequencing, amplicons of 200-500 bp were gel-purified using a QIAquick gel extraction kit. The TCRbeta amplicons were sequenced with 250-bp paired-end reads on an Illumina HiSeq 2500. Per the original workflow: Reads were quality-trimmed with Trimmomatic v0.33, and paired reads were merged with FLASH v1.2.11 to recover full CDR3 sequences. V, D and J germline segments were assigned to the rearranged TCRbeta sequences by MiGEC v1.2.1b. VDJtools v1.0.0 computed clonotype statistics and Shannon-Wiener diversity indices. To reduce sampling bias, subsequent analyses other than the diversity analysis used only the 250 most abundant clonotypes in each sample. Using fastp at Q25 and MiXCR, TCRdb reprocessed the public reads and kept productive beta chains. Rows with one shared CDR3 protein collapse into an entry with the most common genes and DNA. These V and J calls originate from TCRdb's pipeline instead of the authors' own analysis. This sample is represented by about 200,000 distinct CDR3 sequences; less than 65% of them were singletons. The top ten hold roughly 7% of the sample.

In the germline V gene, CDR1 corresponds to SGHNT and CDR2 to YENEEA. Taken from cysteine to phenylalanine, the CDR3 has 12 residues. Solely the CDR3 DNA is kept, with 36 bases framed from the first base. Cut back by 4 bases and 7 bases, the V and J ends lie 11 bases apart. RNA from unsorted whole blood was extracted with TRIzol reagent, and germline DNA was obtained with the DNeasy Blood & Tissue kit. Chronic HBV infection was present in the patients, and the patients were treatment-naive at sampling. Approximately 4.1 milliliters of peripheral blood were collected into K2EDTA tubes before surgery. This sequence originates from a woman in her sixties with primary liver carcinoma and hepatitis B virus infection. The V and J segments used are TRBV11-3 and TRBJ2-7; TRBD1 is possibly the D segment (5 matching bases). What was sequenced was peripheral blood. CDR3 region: CASSYGAEEQYF. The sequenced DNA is TGTGCCAGCAGCTATGGGGCCGAAGAGCAGTACTTC.